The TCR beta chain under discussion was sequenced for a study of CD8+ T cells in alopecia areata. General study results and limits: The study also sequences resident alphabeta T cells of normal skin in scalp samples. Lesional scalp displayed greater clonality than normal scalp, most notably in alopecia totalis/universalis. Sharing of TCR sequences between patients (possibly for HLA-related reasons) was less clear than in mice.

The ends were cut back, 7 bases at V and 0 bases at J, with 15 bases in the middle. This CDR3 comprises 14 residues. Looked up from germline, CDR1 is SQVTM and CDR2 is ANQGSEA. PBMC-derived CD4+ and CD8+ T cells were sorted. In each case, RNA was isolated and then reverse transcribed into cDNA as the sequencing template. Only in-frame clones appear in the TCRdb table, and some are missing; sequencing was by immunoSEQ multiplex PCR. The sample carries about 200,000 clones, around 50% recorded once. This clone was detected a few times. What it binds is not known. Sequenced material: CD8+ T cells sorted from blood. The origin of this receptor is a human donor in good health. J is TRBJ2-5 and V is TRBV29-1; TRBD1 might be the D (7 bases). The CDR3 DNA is TGCAGCGCGTTGGCGGGGACAGACCAAGAGACCCAGTACTTC. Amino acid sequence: CSALAGTDQETQYF.